The rows below give T cell receptor beta chains drawn from one sample of a study of radiation and T cells in renal cell carcinoma. TCRdb's copy holds only in-frame clones and misses some; the assay was immunoSEQ multiplex PCR. Altogether tens of thousands of clones are present, around four fifths being singletons, with the ten largest covering around 9.1%. The source material was blood, sampled from a patient whose treatment included radiotherapy and nephrectomy. All receptors come from a man in his fifties or sixties with renal cell carcinoma. CDR3s include the opening cysteine and the closing phenylalanine or tryptophan. The D gene is left open where the match is weak. Clone sizes are given selectively: once, few, many, or a class where the clone is expanded.

V gene	J gene	D gene	clone size	CDR3 protein	CDR3 DNA
TRBV7-8	TRBJ2-7	.	.	CASSTGAAYEQYF	TGTGCCAGCAGCACGGGGGCCGCCTACGAGCAGTACTTC
TRBV27	TRBJ2-7	.	.	CASSLSRSYEQYF	TGTGCCAGCAGTTTATCTCGGAGCTACGAGCAGTACTTC
TRBV5-1	TRBJ1-1	.	once	CACSLDTFGTEAFF	TGCGCCTGCAGCTTGGATACGTTCGGCACTGAAGCTTTCTTT
TRBV6-1	TRBJ2-7	.	.	CASRGARETYEQYF	TGTGCCAGCAGGGGGGCCAGGGAAACCTACGAGCAGTACTTC
TRBV5-1	TRBJ1-4	.	.	CASSLGQGGEKLFF	TGCGCCAGCAGCCTAGGGCAGGGTGGTGAAAAACTGTTTTTT
TRBV5-1	TRBJ2-5	.	.	CASSPNGGEETQYF	TGCGCCAGCAGCCCGAACGGCGGCGAAGAGACCCAGTACTTC
TRBV7-3	TRBJ2-5	.	.	CASSFGAGETQYF	TGTGCCAGCAGCTTCGGGGCTGGGGAGACCCAGTACTTC
TRBV5-4	TRBJ2-3	TRBD2	.	CASSVMGGGTDTQYF	TGTGCCAGCAGCGTTATGGGGGGGGGCACAGATACGCAGTATTTT
TRBV19	TRBJ1-1	.	.	CASSPAGLNTEAFF	TGTGCCAGTAGCCCCGCGGGGCTGAACACTGAAGCTTTCTTT
TRBV9	TRBJ1-5	.	.	CASSEGDRRNQPQHF	TGTGCCAGCAGTGAAGGAGACAGGCGTAATCAGCCCCAGCATTTT
TRBV5-1	TRBJ2-3	.	.	CASSLASETSTDTQYF	TGCGCCAGCAGCTTGGCTTCGGAAACTAGCACAGATACGCAGTATTTT
TRBV25-1	TRBJ2-1	TRBD2	.	CAATSGGYNEQFF	TGTGCCGCAACTAGCGGGGGCTACAATGAGCAGTTCTTC
TRBV29-1	TRBJ1-6	.	.	CGVMTGYDPSPLHF	TGCGGCGTTATGACCGGATATGATCCTTCACCCCTCCACTTT
TRBV4-3	TRBJ2-7	TRBD2	.	CASSPSTSGDYEQYF	TGCGCCAGCAGCCCCAGTACTAGCGGGGACTACGAGCAGTACTTC
TRBV5-1	TRBJ1-1	.	few	CASSLGTVGTEAFF	TGCGCCAGCAGCTTGGGGACGGTAGGGACTGAAGCTTTCTTT
TRBV9	TRBJ1-1	TRBD1	.	CASSVGDRGHNLAFF	TGTGCCAGCAGCGTAGGGGACAGGGGGCATAATTTGGCTTTCTTT
TRBV6-6	TRBJ1-2	.	.	CASSYLTGTGSIF	TGTGCCAGCAGTTACCTTACCGGGACCGGGTCGATCTTC
TRBV6-6	TRBJ2-5	TRBD1	.	CASSHGTGAQETQYF	TGTGCCAGCAGTCACGGGACAGGTGCCCAAGAGACCCAGTACTTC
TRBV2	TRBJ1-2	.	.	CASSYDIGYTF	TGTGCCAGCAGCTACGATATAGGCTACACCTTC
TRBV6-5	TRBJ1-2	.	.	CASSYSRGNYGYTF	TGTGCCAGCAGTTACTCGAGAGGGAACTATGGCTACACCTTC
TRBV7-8	TRBJ2-7	TRBD1	.	CASSLVGRGLSYEQYF	TGTGCCAGCAGCTTAGTTGGTAGGGGGCTTTCCTACGAGCAGTACTTC
TRBV7-3	TRBJ1-6	TRBD1	.	CASSSLGGQSPLHF	TGTGCCAGCAGCTCTTTAGGGGGCCAATCACCCCTCCACTTT
TRBV4-1	TRBJ2-4	.	.	CASRDSLAGDIQYF	TGCGCCAGCCGTGACAGTCTAGCCGGGGACATTCAGTACTTC
TRBV7-9	TRBJ2-2	.	.	CASSLGVVTPPTGELFF	TGTGCCAGCAGCTTAGGGGTTGTTACTCCCCCCACCGGGGAGCTGTTTTTT
TRBV7-9	TRBJ1-1	.	.	CASSSLAQGGRDTEAFF	TGTGCCAGCAGCTCCCTCGCCCAAGGGGGGCGGGACACTGAAGCTTTCTTT
TRBV25-1	TRBJ1-4	TRBD1	.	CASSEAGGIEKLFF	TGTGCCAGCAGTGAGGCAGGGGGGATTGAAAAACTGTTTTTT
TRBV13	TRBJ2-5	.	.	CASSLTTRGPETQYF	TGTGCCAGCAGTCTTACAACGAGGGGTCCAGAGACCCAGTACTTC
TRBV4-1	TRBJ2-5	.	.	CASSQDGGLPQETQYF	TGCGCCAGCAGCCAAGACGGGGGCTTACCTCAAGAGACCCAGTACTTC
TRBV6-6	TRBJ1-1	TRBD1	.	CASRLTSTGGTEAFF	TGTGCCAGCAGACTCACTTCGACAGGGGGCACTGAAGCTTTCTTT
TRBV18	TRBJ2-5	.	.	CASSLETGETQYF	TGTGCCAGCTCCCTGGAAACGGGGGAGACCCAGTACTTC
TRBV6-6	TRBJ2-1	.	.	CASSDRRQQFF	TGTGCCAGCAGCGACAGGCGTCAGCAGTTCTTC
TRBV4-2	TRBJ1-1	TRBD1	few	CASSHKPGTGNTEAFF	TGTGCCAGCAGCCATAAACCCGGGACAGGGAACACTGAAGCTTTCTTT
TRBV6-1	TRBJ1-2	.	few	CASSVTGPYGYTF	TGTGCCAGCAGTGTTACAGGCCCCTATGGCTACACCTTC
TRBV7-8	TRBJ1-2	.	.	CASSLTLRVNGYTF	TGTGCCAGCAGCTTAACACTGAGGGTCAATGGCTACACCTTC
TRBV4-2	TRBJ1-5	.	.	CASSQDQGSNQPQHF	TGTGCCAGCAGCCAAGATCAAGGAAGCAATCAGCCCCAGCATTTT
TRBV10-1	TRBJ2-1	.	.	CASSEWSGNTYNEQFF	TGCGCCAGCAGTGAGTGGTCCGGGAATACCTACAATGAGCAGTTCTTC
TRBV7-7	TRBJ2-2	TRBD1	.	CASSLFGTENTGELFF	TGTGCTAGCAGCTTGTTTGGGACAGAAAACACCGGGGAGCTGTTTTTT
TRBV11-2	TRBJ1-5	.	.	CASSLSENQPQHF	TGTGCCAGCAGCTTATCCGAGAACCAGCCCCAGCATTTT
TRBV27	TRBJ1-4	TRBD1	.	CARGTGKNEKLFF	TGTGCCAGGGGGACAGGCAAAAATGAAAAACTGTTTTTT
TRBV7-2	TRBJ2-1	TRBD2	.	CASSLGAAGGGYSYNEQFF	TGTGCCAGCAGCTTAGGGGCAGCGGGAGGGGGGTATTCCTACAATGAGCAGTTCTTC
TRBV7-9	TRBJ1-1	.	.	CASSLARQGEAFF	TGTGCCAGCAGCTTAGCGCGGCAGGGTGAAGCTTTCTTT
TRBV11-2	TRBJ1-2	.	few	CASSLSWGDGYTF	TGTGCCAGCAGCTTGAGTTGGGGGGATGGCTACACCTTC
TRBV7-2	TRBJ1-6	.	.	CASSYQTSPLHF	TGTGCCAGCAGCTATCAGACCTCACCCCTCCACTTT
TRBV4-2	TRBJ2-5	TRBD2	.	CASSQDTGGPETQYF	TGTGCCAGCAGCCAAGATACGGGGGGGCCGGAGACCCAGTACTTC
TRBV6-5	TRBJ2-2	TRBD1	.	CASRGTGETGELFF	TGTGCCAGCAGAGGGACAGGGGAGACCGGGGAGCTGTTTTTT
TRBV5-4	TRBJ2-2	TRBD2	.	CASSKGLENTGELFF	TGTGCCAGCAGCAAGGGACTAGAAAACACCGGGGAGCTGTTTTTT
TRBV27	TRBJ1-5	.	.	CASSRGYSNQPQHF	TGTGCCAGCAGTAGGGGATATAGCAATCAGCCCCAGCATTTT
TRBV7-2	TRBJ2-5	TRBD2	.	CASSQLSGGFGTQYF	TGTGCCAGCAGCCAACTTAGCGGGGGGTTTGGGACCCAGTACTTC
TRBV7-8	TRBJ1-4	.	.	CASSTRRQPNEKLFF	TGTGCCAGCAGCACCCGACGACAGCCTAATGAAAAACTGTTTTTT
TRBV28	TRBJ2-1	.	once	CASRRAGGSYNEQFF	TGTGCCAGCAGACGAGCCGGCGGGTCCTACAATGAGCAGTTCTTC
TRBV30	TRBJ1-2	.	.	CAWSRDLYGYTF	TGTGCCTGGAGTAGGGACCTTTATGGCTACACCTTC
TRBV7-9	TRBJ1-2	.	.	CASSKPGVRGYTF	TGTGCCAGCAGCAAACCAGGGGTACGTGGCTACACCTTC
TRBV2	TRBJ1-1	TRBD1	.	CASRGQGSFTEAFF	TGTGCCAGCAGGGGACAGGGATCTTTCACTGAAGCTTTCTTT
TRBV18	TRBJ2-7	TRBD2	.	CASSSLAGASEQYF	TGTGCCAGCTCAAGTCTAGCGGGCGCCTCCGAGCAGTACTTC
TRBV28	TRBJ1-2	.	.	CASRGDYGYTF	TGTGCCAGCAGGGGAGACTATGGCTACACCTTC
TRBV7-8	TRBJ1-1	TRBD1	.	CASSLRTGGGTEAFF	TGTGCCAGCAGCTTACGGACAGGGGGGGGCACTGAAGCTTTCTTT